Below, 10 T cell receptor beta chains from the same sample are listed, as sequenced in a study of cytomegalovirus exposure and HLA in healthy donors. The PCR was carried out with 60 Vbeta primers and 13 Jbeta primers. The table came from immunoSEQ multiplex PCR; TCRdb's copy has only in-frame clones and leaves some out. Of approximately 120,000 clones in the sample, roughly 85% were seen once. Material: PBMCs. These receptors were obtained from a man in his late teens or twenties in good health and CMV-seropositive.

In its sample, this clone was seen a few times. The chain couples TRBV9 to TRBJ1-3, with 8 bases lining up with TRBD1. V was clipped by 3 bases and J by 4 bases; unmatched bases: 9. The CDR3 consists of 16 residues. The germline V gene has CDR1 SGDLS and CDR2 YYNGEE. CDR3 nucleotides: TGTGCCAGCAGCGCCCGCACAGGGGGGGACGGAAACACCATATATTTT. Its protein product is CASSARTGGDGNTIYF.

V gene TRBV14 combines with J gene TRBJ1-1; weak D call: TRBD1 (6 bases). From germline, CDR1 is SGHDN and CDR2 FVKESK. Trimming left V 6 bases short and J 6 bases short, with 14 bases between. This CDR3 comprises 13 residues. As DNA, the CDR3 is TGTGCCAGCAGTCCTGGACAGCCGGCTGAAGCTTTCTTT. As protein: CASSPGQPAEAFF.

V usage is TRBV4-2 and J usage is TRBJ1-1; D perhaps matches TRBD1 (5 bases). The V and J ends lost 7 bases and 2 bases respectively, with 14 bases between them. The CDR3 length is 14 residues. Germline assignment: CDR1 LGHNA and CDR2 YNFKEQ. CDR3 region: CASTAGTENTEAFF. The CDR3 DNA reads as TGTGCCAGCACCGCGGGGACCGAAAACACTGAAGCTTTCTTT.

This sequence joins TRBV19 and TRBJ2-4, with a tentative D call TRBD1 (6 bases). Trimming shortened V by 4 bases and J by 0 bases, and 13 bases separated the two germline ends. This CDR3 has 16 residues. Germline V CDR1 and CDR2: LNHDA, SQIVND (reference sequence). The CDR3 reads CASSKPQGLAKNIQYF. For the CDR3, the DNA is TGTGCCAGTAGTAAACCGCAGGGGTTAGCCAAAAACATTCAGTACTTC.

V and J are TRBV6-5 and TRBJ1-1; 10 bases line up with TRBD1. V lost 2 bases to trimming and J lost 3 bases; unmatched junction nucleotides: 3. CDR1 and CDR2 (germline): MNHEY, SVGAGI. The CDR3 spans 15 residues. The CDR3, as DNA: TGTGCCAGCAGTTACGGAGGGACAGGGGACACTGAAGCTTTCTTT. Amino acids: CASSYGGTGDTEAFF.

This clone was detected only a few times. J is TRBJ2-7 and V is TRBV6-1, with D perhaps TRBD1 (6 bases). The CDR3 extends over 12 amino acids. The germline V gene has CDR1 MNHNS and CDR2 SASEGT. Trimming shortened V by 10 bases and J by 2 bases, and 12 bases separated the two germline ends. In nucleotides, the CDR3 is TGTGCCATCCTGGACAGCCCCTACGAGCAGTACTTC. This gives the protein CAILDSPYEQYF.

This chain links TRBV9 with TRBJ1-3; 8 positions agree with TRBD1. The trim removed 4 bases at V and 2 bases at J, leaving 8 bases unmatched. The CDR3 is 16 amino acids. Germline lookup yields CDR1 SGDLS and CDR2 YYNGEE. CDR3 sequence: CASSNRQGQAGNTIYF. CDR3 DNA sequence: TGTGCCAGCAGCAACCGACAGGGGCAAGCTGGAAACACCATATATTTT.

The rearrangement links TRBV10-3 to TRBJ1-5; tentatively, D is TRBD1 (5 bases). The CDR3 is 15 amino acids. The germline V gene has CDR1 ENHRY and CDR2 SYGVKD. V was trimmed by 4 bases and J by 1 base, leaving 11 bases between them. The CDR3 spells CAISVGGTSNQPQHF. CDR3 bases: TGTGCCATCAGTGTGGGGGGGACGAGCAATCAGCCCCAGCATTTT.

The rearrangement uses TRBV27 and TRBJ2-2, with 12 bases matching TRBD1. J gave up 6 bases and V 7 bases, and 12 bases lay outside the gene matches. This CDR3 comprises 17 residues. CDR1 is MNHEY and CDR2 is SMNVEV in the germline V gene (reference sequence). CDR3 sequence (DNA): TGTGCCAGCACAGGGACAGGGGGCGCGGTATTGTCCGGGGAGCTGTTTTTT. Its translation is CASTGTGGAVLSGELFF.

This clone was seen only a few times. The chain employs TRBV7-2 and TRBJ1-1; 7 bases match TRBD1. The ends lost 5 bases at V and 6 bases at J; junction bases unmatched: 3. Germline V CDR1 and CDR2: SGHTA, FQGNSA. This CDR3 region has 12 residues. The CDR3 bases are TGTGCCAGCAGCGGGACAGCGCCTGAAGCTTTCTTT. Its protein product is CASSGTAPEAFF.